This T cell receptor (beta chain) appears in the sequencing data of a study of identical twins (dated by TCRdb to the mid-2010s). Some background on the complete study: The study deep-sequenced TCR alpha and beta repertoires from monozygotic twins, unrelated adults of various ages and cord blood to test whether fetal clonotypes persist. Replicate twin experiments were performed at different times using different library preparation protocols to rule out contamination.

Only healthy Caucasian donors were included. Three unrelated non-twin adults were additionally sequenced: a male aged 18 to 30, a male aged 50 to 60 and a female aged 50 to 60. Using Miltenyi CD45RO+ enrichment and human naive T-cell isolation kits, memory (CD45RO+) and naive T cells were isolated from PBMC. Study-wide findings and limitations: In beta out-of-frame sequences, excess twin sharing was weaker, because having fewer shared sequences lowered the signal-to-noise ratio. Because the same donors could not be followed over many years, the conclusions relied on cross-sectional statistical analysis. Recombination models systematically underestimated out-of-frame TCR alpha sharing in monozygotic twins but agreed with sharing between unrelated individuals. Compared with coincidental sharing between unrelated individuals, out-of-frame TCR alpha sequences shared between twins showed an excess of sequences with low generation probability. Invariant T cells such as MAIT and iNKT could partly confound zero-insertion analyses, although diverse VJ usage argued against such confounding for most clonotypes. Fewer insertions were carried by abundant cord blood beta clonotypes; a weaker similar trend was observed in young adult naive repertoires, while no such trend was observed in memory repertoires.

Reading from cysteine to phenylalanine, the CDR3 counts 16 amino acids. Just CDR3 DNA is preserved here, 48 bases in frame from base 1. V lost 0 bases and J lost 0 bases; the stretch between them is 9 bases long. CDR1 is given as SGHRS and CDR2 as YFSETQ, both from the germline V gene. This clonotype was seen only a few times. Its antigen has not been determined. No base quality values were provided; no much bigger clone lies one nucleotide off. The receptor library was made with 5' RACE. Sequencing was carried out with an Illumina HiSeq 2000. A universal primer binding site was added through template switching, and the final cDNA carried a unique molecular identifier so that TCR cDNA molecules could be counted accurately. Specific primers in the conserved constant-segment region were used to synthesize first-strand cDNA for the TCR alpha and beta chains. To control for contamination, every cDNA library carried two barcodes: a SMART-Mk sample barcode plus Illumina barcodes. TruSeq adapter sequences and Illumina sample barcodes were added in two successive PCR steps. Sequencing of the TCR alpha and beta cDNA libraries was done on the Illumina HiSeq platform using custom primers. The original methods were these. Unique molecular identifiers were extracted from raw reads with MiGEC, and CDR3 positions were determined with MiXCR. For each individual, recombination models were inferred using an EM algorithm with the repgenHMM and IGoR tools. Shared clonotypes were analyzed with the tcR package in R, and sharing was normalized by the product of cloneset sizes. Out-of-frame nonproductive sequences were analyzed to study raw recombination free of thymic and clonal selection effects. Using fastp at Q25 and MiXCR, TCRdb reprocessed the public reads and kept productive beta chains. Here each entry gathers all rows of one CDR3 protein and keeps the most common genes and DNA. TCRdb assigned the V and J calls; the authors' analysis was not used. Here the sample has about 690,000 distinct CDR3 sequences; 6.1% occur a single time. Approximately 1.6% of the sample lies in the top ten.

The V and J segments used are TRBV5-1 and TRBJ2-2, with the D gene not confidently named. Sequencing was carried out using naive T cells sorted from blood. The cell subset or site label, read with the paper, signifies: cells isolated with a human naive T-cell isolation kit. The TCR sequence derives from a man between 18 and 29 years old in good health. The sequence in DNA is TGCGCCAGCAGCTTGGCCTCGAGCGCGAACACCGGGGAGCTGTTTTTT. The encoded protein is CASSLASSANTGELFF.